This passage covers 13 T cell receptor beta chains from one sample sequenced in a study of blood T cell repertoires in COVID-19. The protocol was immunoSEQ multiplex PCR, while the TCRdb copy is restricted to in-frame clones and leaves out a portion. This sample has 120,000 or so clones, with about 70% found just once. The sequenced sample consisted of peripheral blood. Receptors were obtained from a man in his sixties with acute or convalescent COVID-19.

V and J are TRBV5-1 and TRBJ1-1; TRBD1 might be the D (6 bases). The length of the CDR3 is 15 residues. Deletions cut 7 bases from V and 0 bases from J, with 16 bases between. CDR1 is SGHRS, CDR2 YFSETQ, per germline. Here the CDR3 DNA reads TGCGCCAGCCAACTGCCGACAGGTATGAACACTGAAGCTTTCTTT. It specifies CASQLPTGMNTEAFF.

J is TRBJ1-5 and V is TRBV2; 7 bases are shared with TRBD1. Unmatched junction bases numbered 6, after V lost 3 bases and J lost 7 bases. CDR1 and CDR2 (germline): SNHLY, FYNNEI. This CDR3 region has 14 residues. This chain's CDR3 is CASSEQGVTQPQHF. In nucleotides, the CDR3 is TGTGCCAGCAGTGAGCAGGGGGTAACGCAGCCCCAGCATTTT.

There are a few counts of this clone. V and J are TRBV10-3 and TRBJ1-6; possibly TRBD1 for D (5 bases). In germline, CDR1 is ENHRY, CDR2 SYGVKD. The CDR3 has 14 amino acids. The germline V and J ends were trimmed by 4 bases and 8 bases, with 12 bases remaining between them. CDR3 in amino acids: CAISGRGEDSPLHF. CDR3 nucleotides: TGTGCCATCAGTGGGAGGGGTGAGGATTCACCCCTCCACTTT.

The chain is built from TRBV14 and TRBJ2-1; D is possibly TRBD2 (5 bases). CDR3 size: 17 residues. Germline CDR1 and CDR2: SGHDN and FVKESK. V dropped 4 bases and J dropped 3 bases, with 19 bases sitting between them. The CDR3 DNA reads TGTGCCAGCAGCCCTTTTTGGAGCAGCGGACTCTACAATGAGCAGTTCTTC. This gives the protein CASSPFWSSGLYNEQFF.

The chain uses TRBV30 and TRBJ1-1; D is unclear. The CDR3 consists of 13 residues. Germline V lookup: CDR1 GTSNPN, CDR2 SVGIG (reference sequence). V was clipped by 1 base and J by 5 bases, with 11 bases between them. This CDR3 is CAWSGQIYTEAFF. CDR3 nucleotides: TGTGCCTGGAGTGGACAAATTTATACTGAAGCTTTCTTT.

The chain combines TRBV4-1 with TRBJ2-7, with D possibly TRBD2 on 6 matching bases. Between the trimmed V and J ends, which lost 2 bases and 0 bases, there was a span of 8 bases. CDR1 and CDR2 from the germline V gene are MGHRA and YSYEKL. CDR3 length: 14 amino acids. The CDR3 DNA follows: TGCGCCAGCAGCCAACCGGGAGACTCCTACGAGCAGTACTTC. Amino acids: CASSQPGDSYEQYF.

The chain joins TRBV27 to TRBJ1-1, with 9 bases lining up with TRBD1. The CDR3 sequence is 14 residues long. With 6 bases clipped from V and 4 bases from J, the junction kept 6 bases outside the gene matches. CDR1 and CDR2 from the germline V gene are MNHEY and SMNVEV (reference sequence). CDR3 residues: CASRSGQGVTEAFF. CDR3 sequence (DNA): TGTGCCAGCAGATCGGGACAGGGCGTCACTGAAGCTTTCTTT.

This clone was counted ten times or more. Other DNA sequences in the same sample also yield this CDR3. V usage is TRBV5-1 and J usage is TRBJ1-1; tentatively, D is TRBD1 (6 bases). This CDR3 region has 13 residues. Germline CDR1 SGHRS, CDR2 YFSETQ. V was pared by 1 base and J by 5 bases, with 9 bases between. As DNA, the CDR3 is TGCGCCAGCAGCTTGCAGGGGCTTACTGAAGCTTTCTTT. Its protein product is CASSLQGLTEAFF.

This chain connects TRBV11-3 to TRBJ1-6; maybe TRBD1 (6 bases). The CDR3 has 15 residues. CDR1 and CDR2 from the germline V gene are SGHNT and YENEEA. Trimming left V 4 bases short and J 7 bases short, with 14 bases between. The CDR3 DNA reads as TGTGCCAGCAGCTCGGCAGGGGTTGGGAATTCACCCCTCCACTTT. It is translated as CASSSAGVGNSPLHF.

This chain joins TRBV30 and TRBJ2-3; 7 positions match TRBD1. Trimming cost V 4 bases and J 1 base; bases outside gene matches: 8. The germline V gene encodes CDR1 GTSNPN and CDR2 SVGIG (reference sequence). The CDR3 length is 15 residues. CDR3 sequence (DNA): TGTGCCTGGAATAGGGACAGTCGAGGCACAGATACGCAGTATTTT. It encodes CAWNRDSRGTDTQYF.

This clone was detected a few times. The chain employs TRBV3-1 (or the pseudogene TRBV3-2) and TRBJ2-7, with no clear D. Per the germline V gene, CDR1 is LGHDT and CDR2 is YNNKEL (reference sequence). Trimming cost V 4 bases and J 5 bases, with 12 bases left between them. The CDR3 is 13 residues long. CDR3 DNA: TGTGCCAGCAGCCCCGGAGCGTGGAACGAGCAGTACTTC. Protein: CASSPGAWNEQYF.

This clone was seen a handful of times. This chain joins TRBV2 and TRBJ2-1; 11 bases fit TRBD2. Per the germline V gene, CDR1 is SNHLY and CDR2 is FYNNEI. The CDR3 has 15 residues. V dropped 6 bases and J dropped 4; count of bases not matched to a gene: 5. The CDR3 loop reads CASRATSGVYNEQFF. In DNA, the CDR3 is TGTGCCAGCAGAGCGACTAGCGGGGTATACAATGAGCAGTTCTTC.

This clone was recorded a few times. The CDR3 is CASGSKTGTRRSYEQFF. The DNA for the CDR3 is TGTGCTAGTGGTTCGAAAACCGGGACTAGGCGAAGCTATGAGCAGTTCTTC. V is TRBV12-5 and J is TRBJ2-1, with TRBD2 identical over 8 bases. From germline, CDR1 is LGHNT and CDR2 FRNRAP. Losses at the gene ends were 4 bases for V and 8 bases for J; bases not matched to a gene: 16. The CDR3 spans 17 residues.